The 5 T cell receptor beta chains below come from one sample, sequenced in a study of human T cells and chemical hapten exposure. As for time point: patch test 3, about 24 weeks after DPC sensitization. This sample's treatment: therapeutic diphenylcyclopropenone sensitization with weekly scalp DPC. In TCRdb, the RACE reads were re-called with MiXCR into one record per CDR3 protein. The sample yields tens of thousands of distinct CDR3 sequences, around 12% seen once. Sequenced material: whole blood, taken in connection with sensitization to the hapten diphenylcyclopropenone (DPC). The source is a man aged 30 to 45 with alopecia areata. Some clones in this sample may be carry-over from other donors' samples.

The CDR3 loop is CASSPDPQGGYGYTF. Here the CDR3 DNA reads TGCGCCAGCAGCCCTGACCCACAGGGTGGGTATGGCTACACCTTC. J is TRBJ1-2 and V is TRBV5-1; TRBD1 might be the D (6 bases). The CDR3 is 15 residues long. The germline V gene encodes CDR1 SGHRS and CDR2 YFSETQ. The V end was cut by 4 bases, the J end by 5 bases, with 18 bases between.

This clonotype was found many times. This chain links TRBV6-6 with TRBJ2-7; D ambiguous. V was clipped by 5 bases and J by 4 bases, with 12 bases between them. The germline V gene encodes CDR1 MNHNY and CDR2 SVGAGI (reference sequence). The CDR3 loop spans 13 amino acids. CDR3 amino acids: CASSPGRVYEQYF. DNA of the CDR3: TGTGCCAGCAGTCCAGGTCGAGTATACGAGCAGTACTTC.

This rearrangement joins TRBV27 to TRBJ2-5, with no clear D. From germline, CDR1 is MNHEY and CDR2 SMNVEV (reference sequence). This CDR3 contains 15 residues. V lost 6 bases to trimming and J lost 4 bases, with 18 bases between them. CDR3: CASRTGPSSRETQYF. CDR3 in DNA: TGTGCCAGCAGGACTGGGCCCTCCTCTCGAGAGACCCAGTACTTC.

Here the CDR3 DNA reads TGCAGGGCCGTGGCAAGGAATAGCTACACCTTC. It specifies CRAVARNSYTF. J is TRBJ1-2 and V is TRBV20-1; D is ambiguous. Germline V lookup: CDR1 DFQATT, CDR2 SNEGSKA (reference sequence). CDR3 length equals 11 residues.

The table lists this clonotype with many counts. This sequence joins TRBV10-3 and TRBJ1-6, with TRBD1 matching 7 bases. Unmatched junction bases numbered 7, after V lost 0 bases and J lost 5 bases. The CDR3 is made up of 17 amino acids. Germline-derived CDR1 and CDR2 are ENHRY and SYGVKD. This CDR3 reads CAISESRQGGDNSPLHF. In nucleotides, the CDR3 is TGTGCCATCAGTGAGTCTCGACAGGGCGGCGATAATTCACCCCTCCACTTT.